This entry describes one T cell receptor (beta chain). As yet, its antigen is unknown. Other DNA variants within this sample encode the same CDR3. The data stem from a study of T cell responses to AZD1222 COVID-19 vaccine. This CDR3 comprises 13 residues. CDR1 MNHEY and CDR2 SMNVEV come from the germline V gene (reference sequence). Trimming removed 2 bases from V and 4 bases from J; junction bases left unmatched: 2. The study's findings and limits: Only a handful of AZD1222 recipients, several in all, had baseline seropositivity. Reportedly, nearly half the spike-specific TCRs target unmutated variant regions.

Libraries were prepared by immunoSEQ multiplex PCR; TCRdb keeps only in-frame clonotypes and omits some of them. The sample has some 96,000 clones, 88% seen once. Specimen: peripheral blood, collected on day 0 of AZD1222 vaccination. The chain couples TRBV27 to TRBJ2-7; 7 bases line up with TRBD2. The sequence was collected from an adult in good health. The CDR3 sequence is CASSLGGGYEQYF. Written as DNA, the CDR3 is TGTGCCAGCAGTTTAGGGGGGGGGTACGAGCAGTACTTC.